A selection of T cell receptor beta chains follows, all from one sample in a study of T cells in Graves' hyperthyroidism and ophthalmopathy. TCRdb re-called the multiplex PCR reads through MiXCR, storing one row per CDR3 protein. The table shows fewer than 750,000 distinct CDR3 sequences, with about 15% occurring only once. Material for sequencing was blood. Source of these receptors: a woman aged 40 to 50 with Graves' ophthalmopathy. Both conserved end residues are part of each CDR3. D genes are given only for firm matches. Size tells how often a clone was seen (once, few, many) or the class of an expanded clone, and some rows leave it out.

d_call j_call clone_size v_call cdr3_nt cdr3_aa
- TRBJ2-7 few TRBV4-3 TGCGCCAGCAGCCAGACGACAAACTACGAGCAGTACTTC CASSQTTNYEQYF
TRBD1 TRBJ1-2 many TRBV11-1 TGTGCCAGCAGCTCCCCCTTGCGGACAGGGGACTATGGCTACACCTTC CASSSPLRTGDYGYTF
- TRBJ1-5 many TRBV6-5 TGTGCCAGCAGTTACTCGGCAGGAGGGGGCAATCAGCCCCAGCATTTT CASSYSAGGGNQPQHF
- TRBJ1-5 many TRBV7-8 TGTGCCAGCAGCTTCAGTACAGGGCAATTTATTCAGCCCCAGCATTTT CASSFSTGQFIQPQHF
TRBD2 TRBJ2-5 - TRBV12-3/TRBV12-4 TGTGCCAGCAGTTTAGAGAGCGGGAGTGTAGAGACCCAGTACTTC CASSLESGSVETQYF
- TRBJ2-5 many TRBV20-1 TGCAGTGCTAGAGTGCGACAGGCGGCGATTTCCCAGTACTTC CSARVRQAAISQYF
TRBD2 TRBJ2-2 few TRBV28 TGTGCCAGCATCCCTAGCGGGAGTTTGACCGGGGAGCTGTTTTTT CASIPSGSLTGELFF
- TRBJ1-5 many TRBV6-2/TRBV6-3 TGTGCCAGCAGCGTTTACGATCAGCCCCAGCATTTT CASSVYDQPQHF
- TRBJ1-2 - TRBV12-3/TRBV12-4 TGTGCCAGCAGCCGCCAGTTTATCGGACTATCTTGGGGCTACACCTTC CASSRQFIGLSWGYTF
TRBD1 TRBJ1-5 many TRBV19 TGTGCCAGTAAAGCCCGGACAGGGGGCTTGGGTCAGCCCCAGCATTTT CASKARTGGLGQPQHF
- TRBJ1-2 many TRBV12-3/TRBV12-4 TGTGCCAGCAGTACCATAGAGGGTAGAGGTGGCTACACCTTC CASSTIEGRGGYTF
- TRBJ2-7 many TRBV20-1 TGCAGTGCTAGACCCTCGGACGGCGTGACCCCCTACGAGCAGTACTTC CSARPSDGVTPYEQYF
- TRBJ1-2 many TRBV27 TGTGCCAGCAGTTTGGACCGATCTAACTATGGCTACACCTTC CASSLDRSNYGYTF
TRBD2 TRBJ2-3 - TRBV6-5 TGTGCCAGCAGTTCAGGACTAGCGTCTCGGTCAGATACGCAGTATTTT CASSSGLASRSDTQYF
TRBD2 TRBJ2-1 many TRBV6-4 TGTGCCAGCAGTCCCGGGACTAGTCACAATGAGCAGTTCTTC CASSPGTSHNEQFF
TRBD1 TRBJ2-7 - TRBV6-5 TGTGCCAGCAGTTCGGGACAGCTAACATACGAGCAGTACTTC CASSSGQLTYEQYF
- TRBJ2-7 many TRBV7-2 TGTGCCAGCAGCTTAGCCACTAGTCCCGAGCAGTACTTC CASSLATSPEQYF
- TRBJ2-7 many TRBV6-5 TGTGCCAGCAGTTACCAGGGGGGAGGCGAGCAGTACTTC CASSYQGGGEQYF
- TRBJ2-7 few TRBV7-8 TGTGCCAGCAGCTTAGACCAGACCCTTCTCTCCTACGAGCAGTACTTC CASSLDQTLLSYEQYF
TRBD1 TRBJ2-2 many TRBV20-1 TGCAGTGCGCGGACAGGGTTGACCGGGGAGCTGTTTTTT CSARTGLTGELFF
- TRBJ2-2 - TRBV2 TGTGCCAGTTCGAACAGGGTTCGCACCGGGGAGCTGTTTTTT CASSNRVRTGELFF
TRBD2 TRBJ2-7 - TRBV28 TGTGCCAGCAGCGCCAGGAGGGCGGGAGGATCCGAGCAGTACTTC CASSARRAGGSEQYF
- TRBJ2-6 many TRBV7-2 TGTGCCAGCGGCCCTCCCGGGGCCAACGTCCTGACTTTC CASGPPGANVLTF
TRBD2 TRBJ2-2 few TRBV20-1 TGCAGTGCTAGGACTAGCGGGAGGGCCCCCGGGGAGCTGTTTTTT CSARTSGRAPGELFF
- TRBJ2-5 many TRBV9 TGTGCCAGCAGCGTTGGGAGCGGACAAGAGACCCAGTACTTC CASSVGSGQETQYF
- TRBJ2-5 few TRBV6-5 TGTGCCTGCCGTTCGAGGGCAGGGAAGGAGACCCAGTACTTC CACRSRAGKETQYF
- TRBJ2-5 many TRBV2 TGTGCCAGCAGTGTTGACGACACCAATCTTGGGGAGACCCAGTACTTC CASSVDDTNLGETQYF
- TRBJ1-5 many TRBV29-1 TGCAGCGTCGCTCTGGGGCCGAGCAATCAGCCCCAGCATTTT CSVALGPSNQPQHF